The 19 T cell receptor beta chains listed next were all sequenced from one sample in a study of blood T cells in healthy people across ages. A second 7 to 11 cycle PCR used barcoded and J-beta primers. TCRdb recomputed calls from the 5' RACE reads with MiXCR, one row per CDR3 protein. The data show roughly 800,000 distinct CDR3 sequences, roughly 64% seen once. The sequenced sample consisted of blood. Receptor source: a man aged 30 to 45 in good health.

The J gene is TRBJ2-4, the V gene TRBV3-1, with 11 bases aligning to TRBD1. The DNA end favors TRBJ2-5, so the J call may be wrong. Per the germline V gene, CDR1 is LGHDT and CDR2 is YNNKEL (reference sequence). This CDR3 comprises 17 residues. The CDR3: CASSPNFLGTGGETQYF. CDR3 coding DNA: TGTGCCAGCAGCCCTAACTTTCTAGGGACAGGGGGAGAGACCCAGTACTTC.

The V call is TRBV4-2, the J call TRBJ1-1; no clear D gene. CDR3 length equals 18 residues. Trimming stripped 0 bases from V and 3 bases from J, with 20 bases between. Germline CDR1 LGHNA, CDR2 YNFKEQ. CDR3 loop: CASSQDRGLRREYTEAFF. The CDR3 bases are TGTGCCAGCAGCCAAGATCGGGGATTACGGAGGGAGTACACTGAAGCTTTCTTT.

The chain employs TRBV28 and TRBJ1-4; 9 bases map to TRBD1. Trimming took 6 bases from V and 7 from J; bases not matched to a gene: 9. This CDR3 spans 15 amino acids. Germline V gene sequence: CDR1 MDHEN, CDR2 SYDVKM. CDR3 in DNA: TGTGCCAGCAGCATAACAGGGGGCGGCCTTGAAAAACTGTTTTTT. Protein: CASSITGGGLEKLFF.

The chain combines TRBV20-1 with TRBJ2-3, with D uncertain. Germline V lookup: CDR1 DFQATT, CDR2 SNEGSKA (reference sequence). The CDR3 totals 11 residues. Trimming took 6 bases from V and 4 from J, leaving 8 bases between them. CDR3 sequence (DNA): TGCAGTGCCCCTTCACCAGATACGCAGTATTTT. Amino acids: CSAPSPDTQYF.

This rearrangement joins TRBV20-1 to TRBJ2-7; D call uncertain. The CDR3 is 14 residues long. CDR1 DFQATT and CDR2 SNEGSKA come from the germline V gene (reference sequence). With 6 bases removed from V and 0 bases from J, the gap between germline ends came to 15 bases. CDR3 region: CSATPTPSSYEQYF. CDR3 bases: TGCAGTGCCACCCCGACCCCAAGCTCCTACGAGCAGTACTTC.

DNA for the CDR3: TGTGCCAGCACTTATGGGGACAGGGTGACCTACGAGCAGTACTTC. This gives the protein CASTYGDRVTYEQYF. The chain couples TRBV28 to TRBJ2-5; 9 bases match TRBD1. The J call may be in error: the DNA end matches TRBJ2-7 better. CDR1 and CDR2 (germline): MDHEN, SYDVKM. This CDR3 spans 15 amino acids.

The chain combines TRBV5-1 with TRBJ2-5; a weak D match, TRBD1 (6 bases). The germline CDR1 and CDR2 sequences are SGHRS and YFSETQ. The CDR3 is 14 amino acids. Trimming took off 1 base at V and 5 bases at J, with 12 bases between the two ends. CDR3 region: CASSLQAGDETQYF. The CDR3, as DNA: TGCGCCAGCAGCTTGCAGGCAGGGGACGAGACCCAGTACTTC. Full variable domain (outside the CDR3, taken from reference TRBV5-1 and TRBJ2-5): KAGVTQTPRYLIKTRGQQVTLSCSPISGHRSVSWYQQTPGQGLQFLFEYFSETQRNKGNFPGRFSGRQFSNSRSEMNVSTLELGDSALYLCASSLQAGDETQYFGPGTRLLVL.

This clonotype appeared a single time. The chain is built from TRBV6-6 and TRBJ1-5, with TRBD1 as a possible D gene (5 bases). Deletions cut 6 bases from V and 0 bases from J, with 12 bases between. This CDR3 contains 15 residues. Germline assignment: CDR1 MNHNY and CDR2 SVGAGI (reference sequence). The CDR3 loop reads CASRRQGNSNQPQHF. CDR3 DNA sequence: TGTGCCAGCAGGCGTCAGGGAAATAGCAATCAGCCCCAGCATTTT.

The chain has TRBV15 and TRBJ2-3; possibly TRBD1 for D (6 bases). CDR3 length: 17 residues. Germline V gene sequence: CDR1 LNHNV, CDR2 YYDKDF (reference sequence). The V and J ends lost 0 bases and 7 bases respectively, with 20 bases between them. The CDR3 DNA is TGTGCCACCAGCAGAGATCTTGGGACACCAACTTCAAATACGCAGTATTTT. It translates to CATSRDLGTPTSNTQYF.

The CDR3 reads CASSVADSYEQYF. In nucleotides, the CDR3 is TGTGCCAGCAGCGTAGCAGACTCCTACGAGCAGTACTTC. The gene calls are TRBV9 and TRBJ2-7; D not resolved. V was clipped by 0 bases and J by 0 bases, with 4 bases between them. Germline V gene sequence: CDR1 SGDLS, CDR2 YYNGEE. The CDR3 contains 13 residues.

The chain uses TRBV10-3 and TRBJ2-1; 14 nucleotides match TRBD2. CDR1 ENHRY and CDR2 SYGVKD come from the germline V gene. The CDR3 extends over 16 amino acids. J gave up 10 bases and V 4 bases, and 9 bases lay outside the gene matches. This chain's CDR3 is CAISVLRGTSGGEQFF. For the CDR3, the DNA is TGTGCCATCAGTGTCCTCCGCGGGACTAGCGGGGGCGAGCAGTTCTTC.

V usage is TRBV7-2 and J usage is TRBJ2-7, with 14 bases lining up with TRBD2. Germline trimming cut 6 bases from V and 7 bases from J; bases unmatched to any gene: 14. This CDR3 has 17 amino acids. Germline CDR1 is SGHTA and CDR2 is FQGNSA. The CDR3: CASRSPGLAGDLREQYF. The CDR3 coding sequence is TGTGCCAGCAGATCTCCGGGACTAGCGGGAGACCTAAGGGAGCAGTACTTC.

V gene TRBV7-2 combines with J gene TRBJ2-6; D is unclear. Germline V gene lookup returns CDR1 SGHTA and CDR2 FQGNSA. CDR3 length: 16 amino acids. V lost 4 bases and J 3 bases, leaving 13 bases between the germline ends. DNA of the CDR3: TGTGCCAGCAGCTCGGCTTCCCCATTTGGGGCCAACGTCCTGACTTTC. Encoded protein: CASSSASPFGANVLTF.

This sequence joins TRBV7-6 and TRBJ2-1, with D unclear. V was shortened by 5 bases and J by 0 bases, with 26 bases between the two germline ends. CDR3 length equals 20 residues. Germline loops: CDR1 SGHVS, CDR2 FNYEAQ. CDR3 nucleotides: TGTGCCAGCAGCCTGCGCTCGGCCGGTAGAGGCGGTATCTCCTACAATGAGCAGTTCTTC. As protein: CASSLRSAGRGGISYNEQFF.

The CDR3 sequence is CSVERAGAGELFF. The CDR3 DNA reads TGCAGCGTTGAGCGTGCGGGGGCCGGGGAGCTGTTTTTT. This sequence joins TRBV29-1 and TRBJ2-2; 7 bases are a match to TRBD2. V lost 3 bases, J lost 6 bases, and 4 bases stayed unmatched. CDR1 SQVTM and CDR2 ANQGSEA come from the germline V gene. This CDR3 contains 13 residues.

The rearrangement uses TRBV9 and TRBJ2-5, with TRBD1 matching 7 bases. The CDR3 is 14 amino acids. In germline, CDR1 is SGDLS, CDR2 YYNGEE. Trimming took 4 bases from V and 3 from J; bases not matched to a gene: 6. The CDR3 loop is CASSFTDREETQYF. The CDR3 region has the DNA TGTGCCAGCAGCTTCACAGACAGGGAAGAGACCCAGTACTTC.

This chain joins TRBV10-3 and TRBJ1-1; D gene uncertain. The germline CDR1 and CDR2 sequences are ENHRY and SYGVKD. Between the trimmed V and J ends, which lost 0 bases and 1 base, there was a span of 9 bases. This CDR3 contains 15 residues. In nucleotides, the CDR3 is TGTGCCATCAGTGAGTCGGCAGCCACGAACACTGAAGCTTTCTTT. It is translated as CAISESAATNTEAFF.

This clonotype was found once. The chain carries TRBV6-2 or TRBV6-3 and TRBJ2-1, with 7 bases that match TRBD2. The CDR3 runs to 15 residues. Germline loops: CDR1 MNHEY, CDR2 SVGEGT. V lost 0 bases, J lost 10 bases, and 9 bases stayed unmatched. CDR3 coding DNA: TGTGCCAGCAGTTACTCGGGTCTAGCGGAGGGGGAGCAGTTCTTC. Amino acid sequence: CASSYSGLAEGEQFF.

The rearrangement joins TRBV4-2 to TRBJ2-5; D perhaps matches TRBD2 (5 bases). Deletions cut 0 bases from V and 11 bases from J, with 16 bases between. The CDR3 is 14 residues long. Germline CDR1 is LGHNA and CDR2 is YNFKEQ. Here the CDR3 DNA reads TGTGCCAGCAGCCAAGATGGCGGGTCCAATGAGCAGTACTTC. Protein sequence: CASSQDGGSNEQYF.